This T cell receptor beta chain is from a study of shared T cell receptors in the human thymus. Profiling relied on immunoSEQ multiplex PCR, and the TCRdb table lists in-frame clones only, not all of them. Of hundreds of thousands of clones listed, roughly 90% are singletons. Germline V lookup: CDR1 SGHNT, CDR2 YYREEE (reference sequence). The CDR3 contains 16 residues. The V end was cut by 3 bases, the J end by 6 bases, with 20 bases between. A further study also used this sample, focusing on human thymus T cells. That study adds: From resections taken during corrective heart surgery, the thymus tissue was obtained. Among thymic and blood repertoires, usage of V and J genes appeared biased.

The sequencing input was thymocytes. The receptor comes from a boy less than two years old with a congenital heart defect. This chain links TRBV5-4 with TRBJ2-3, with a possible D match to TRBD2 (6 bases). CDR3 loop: CASSSGRERRWDTQYF. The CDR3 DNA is TGTGCCAGCAGCTCCGGCCGGGAGCGACGCTGGGATACGCAGTATTTT.